This T cell receptor beta chain is drawn from a study of cytomegalovirus exposure and HLA in healthy donors. Overall study findings and caveats: Links to common viral pathogens appeared, in a later analysis, for several of the most significant clusters. Cytomegalovirus-associated TCR beta chains were listed, numbering roughly 150. With DRB1 most and HLA-C fewest, TCR association rates differed between HLA loci in a later analysis.

With regard to this clone: Its specificity is not known.

With 60 Vbeta and 13 Jbeta primers, the PCR was carried out. Data came from immunoSEQ multiplex PCR; TCRdb stores just in-frame clones and leaves some out. This table holds 95,000 to 100,000 clones, around four fifths found once. The CDR3 totals 13 residues. CDR1 and CDR2 from the germline V gene are GTSNPN and SVGIG (reference sequence). With 8 bases removed from V and 8 bases from J, the gap between germline ends came to 19 bases. The J gene is TRBJ2-1, the V gene TRBV30, with D tentatively TRBD1 (5 bases). The sample comprised PBMCs. This receptor was obtained from a man aged 35 to 55 in good health and CMV-seronegative. CDR3 residues: CALGQGYGDEQFF. CDR3 DNA sequence: TGTGCCCTAGGGCAGGGCTATGGCGATGAGCAGTTCTTC.